These T cell receptor beta chains were read from a single sample in a study of CD8+CD57+ T cells in acquired aplastic anemia. Using its own MiXCR run on the reads, TCRdb lists one record per CDR3 protein. Found here are some 200,000 distinct CDR3 sequences, approximately 60% of them singletons; the top ten hold 25% to 30%. Sequenced material: sorted CD4+, CD8+, or CD8+CD57+ T cells (not recorded which) from PBMCs. The receptors originated from a human donor in good health. The CDR3 runs from the conserved cysteine through the conserved F or W. A D gene is named only where the DNA matches it firmly. The size field is filled for only some rows; it gives once, few, many or a size class.

clone_size	j_call	d_call	v_call	cdr3_aa	cdr3_nt
few	TRBJ2-5	.	TRBV7-8	CASSQRETQYF	TGTGCCAGCAGCCAAAGGGAGACCCAGTACTTC
.	TRBJ2-2	TRBD1	TRBV2	CASSDRGLETGELFF	TGTGCCAGCAGTGACAGGGGGTTGGAAACCGGGGAGCTGTTTTTT
.	TRBJ1-5	TRBD1	TRBV20-1	CSAFRQGGGQPQHF	TGCAGTGCTTTCCGACAGGGTGGAGGTCAGCCCCAGCATTTT
few	TRBJ2-6	TRBD1	TRBV10-1	CASSEGTGGLSGANVLTF	TGCGCCAGCAGTGAAGGGACAGGGGGCCTCTCTGGGGCCAATGTCCTGACTTTC
many	TRBJ2-2	TRBD2	TRBV6-6	CASSGGANTGELFF	TGTGCCAGCAGCGGGGGGGCAAACACCGGGGAGCTGTTTTTT
.	TRBJ1-2	TRBD1	TRBV4-1	CASSPGQGLNYGYTF	TGCGCCAGCAGCCCGGGACAGGGACTTAACTATGGCTACACCTTC
.	TRBJ2-7	.	TRBV7-6	CASRKEQGNPEQYF	TGTGCCAGCAGAAAAGAACAGGGTAATCCCGAGCAGTACTTC
.	TRBJ1-1	.	TRBV2	CASRVGTWDEAFF	TGTGCCAGCAGAGTTGGGACATGGGATGAAGCTTTCTTT
.	TRBJ1-4	TRBD1	TRBV24-1	CATRGTGGFWEKLFF	TGTGCCACCAGGGGGACAGGGGGGTTTTGGGAAAAACTGTTTTTT
.	TRBJ1-2	.	TRBV7-9	CASTNGQLRAVDGYTF	TGTGCCAGCACAAACGGACAACTTAGAGCCGTGGATGGCTACACCTTC
.	TRBJ2-7	TRBD1	TRBV2	CASRGTGVHEQYF	TGTGCCAGCAGGGGGACAGGGGTCCACGAGCAGTACTTC
many	TRBJ2-1	.	TRBV7-9	CASSLVSVADHSYNEQFF	TGTGCCAGCAGCTTAGTATCCGTAGCGGACCACTCCTACAATGAGCAGTTCTTC
.	TRBJ2-7	.	TRBV5-1	CASRTGNEQYF	TGCGCCAGCAGAACAGGGAACGAGCAGTACTTC
many	TRBJ1-4	.	TRBV7-6	CASSLVGQGEKLFF	TGTGCCAGCAGCTTAGTGGGTCAAGGGGAAAAACTGTTTTTT
few	TRBJ2-7	.	TRBV7-9	CASRVLDQEQYF	TGTGCCAGCAGGGTCCTGGACCAAGAGCAGTACTTC
.	TRBJ1-1	.	TRBV24-1	CASRPKGTYTEAFF	TGTGCCTCCAGACCGAAGGGTACTTACACTGAAGCTTTCTTT
.	TRBJ2-5	TRBD1	TRBV15	CATTPGQGVETRYF	TGTGCCACCACCCCGGGACAGGGTGTCGAGACCCGGTACTTC
few	TRBJ1-1	.	TRBV15	CATSRDPGVNTEAFF	TGTGCCACCAGCAGAGATCCTGGGGTGAACACTGAAGCTTTCTTT
.	TRBJ2-7	TRBD1	TRBV7-2	CASWTGVAYEQYF	TGTGCCAGCTGGACAGGGGTGGCCTACGAGCAGTACTTC
.	TRBJ2-7	TRBD1	TRBV7-9	CASSPSRGMEQYF	TGTGCCAGCAGCCCAAGCAGGGGGATGGAGCAGTACTTC
.	TRBJ2-7	.	TRBV19	CASRKDEAYEQYF	TGTGCCAGTAGGAAGGACGAAGCCTACGAGCAGTACTTC
few	TRBJ2-3	TRBD2	TRBV7-8	CASSISGRADTQYF	TGTGCCAGCAGCATTAGCGGGAGGGCAGATACGCAGTATTTT
.	TRBJ2-5	.	TRBV7-3	CASSLQGIYNGQYF	TGTGCCAGCAGCTTGCAGGGAATCTACAATGGGCAGTACTTC
.	TRBJ2-7	TRBD2	TRBV12-3/TRBV12-4	CATRTSGRNEQYF	TGTGCCACCCGGACTAGCGGGAGGAACGAGCAGTACTTC
few	TRBJ2-7	.	TRBV7-6	CASSLASGLSSYEQYF	TGTGCCAGCAGCTTAGCCTCCGGGCTGAGCTCCTACGAGCAGTACTTC
.	TRBJ1-4	.	TRBV2	CASSVLRGDLATNEKLSF	TGTGCCAGCAGTGTCCTCCGGGGGGACCTAGCAACTAATGAAAAACTGTCTTTT
few	TRBJ2-3	TRBD1	TRBV29-1	CSVTGGTDTQYF	TGCAGCGTGACAGGGGGGACAGATACGCAGTATTTT
many	TRBJ1-4	TRBD1	TRBV20-1	CSASTGILTTNEKLFF	TGCAGTGCGTCGACAGGGATTTTGACAACTAATGAAAAACTGTTTTTT
few	TRBJ2-7	.	TRBV29-1	CSAARAGYYEQYF	TGCAGCGCCGCCAGGGCGGGGTACTACGAGCAGTACTTC
.	TRBJ1-2	TRBD1	TRBV12-3/TRBV12-4	CASSAQGAPYGYTF	TGTGCCAGCAGTGCACAGGGGGCTCCCTATGGCTACACCTTC
.	TRBJ1-2	.	TRBV19	CASSIGGRGYGYTF	TGTGCCAGTAGTATAGGCGGCAGGGGCTATGGCTACACCTTC
.	TRBJ2-7	TRBD2	TRBV20-1	CSARGWGLAFSYEQYF	TGCAGTGCTAGAGGTTGGGGACTAGCGTTTTCCTACGAGCAGTACTTC
many	TRBJ1-6	TRBD1	TRBV7-2	CASSLLAWTGVGNSPLHF	TGTGCCAGCAGCTTACTCGCTTGGACAGGGGTCGGTAATTCACCCCTCCACTTT
many	TRBJ2-7	.	TRBV6-6	CATRLAAATEQYF	TGTGCCACTCGTCTAGCTGCAGCTACCGAGCAGTACTTC
many	TRBJ2-1	.	TRBV6-5	CASSYAKTAEQFF	TGTGCCAGCAGTTACGCAAAGACAGCCGAGCAGTTCTTC
.	TRBJ1-5	.	TRBV4-2	CASSQDRQGYGTDTQHF	TGTGCCAGCAGCCAAGATCGGCAGGGGTATGGCACGGATACGCAGCATTTT
many	TRBJ1-5	.	TRBV12-3/TRBV12-4	CASSFGRVAQPQHF	TGTGCCAGCAGTTTTGGGAGGGTAGCCCAGCCCCAGCATTTT
.	TRBJ2-7	TRBD2	TRBV19	CASSVLAGGPGEQYF	TGTGCCAGTAGTGTTCTAGCGGGAGGGCCCGGGGAGCAGTACTTC
.	TRBJ2-5	.	TRBV12-3/TRBV12-4	CASGLSGTETQYF	TGTGCCAGCGGTTTATCCGGGACAGAGACCCAGTACTTC
.	TRBJ2-1	.	TRBV14	CASSQDRGNYDEQFF	TGTGCCAGCAGCCAAGACAGGGGAAACTACGATGAGCAGTTCTTC
many	TRBJ1-4	TRBD1	TRBV7-8	CASSSGQGLTSDEKLFF	TGTGCCAGCAGCTCCGGACAGGGATTGACATCCGATGAAAAACTGTTTTTT
.	TRBJ2-1	TRBD2	TRBV7-3	CASSRTRDNEQFF	TGTGCCAGCAGCCGGACTAGGGACAATGAGCAGTTCTTC
.	TRBJ1-2	.	TRBV19	CASKDSFYGYTF	TGTGCCAGTAAGGACAGCTTCTATGGCTACACCTTC
many	TRBJ2-1	.	TRBV11-2	CASSSYSDEQFF	TGTGCCAGCAGCTCCTACAGCGATGAGCAGTTCTTC
.	TRBJ2-6	.	TRBV20-1	CSAKGGANVLTF	TGCAGTGCTAAAGGTGGGGCCAACGTCCTGACTTTC
.	TRBJ1-6	.	TRBV5-1	CASSPPNSESLHF	TGCGCCAGCAGCCCACCAAATAGCGAATCCCTCCACTTT
.	TRBJ1-6	.	TRBV5-1	CASSLMASGNSHLHF	TGCGCCAGCAGCTTGATGGCATCAGGGAATTCACACCTCCACTTT
.	TRBJ2-7	.	TRBV12-3/TRBV12-4	CASSLRGEGEQYF	TGTGCCAGCAGTTTGAGGGGAGAGGGCGAGCAGTACTTC
few	TRBJ2-3	.	TRBV12-3/TRBV12-4	CASSEGGNTDTQYF	TGTGCCAGCAGTGAGGGGGGCAACACAGATACGCAGTATTTT
.	TRBJ2-5	.	TRBV2	CASSLDPSGYF	TGTGCCAGCAGTCTCGACCCCTCCGGGTACTTC
few	TRBJ2-1	TRBD2	TRBV7-9	CASSTGTSGRVGEQFF	TGTGCCAGCAGCACCGGGACTAGCGGGAGGGTAGGTGAGCAGTTCTTC
many	TRBJ2-7	.	TRBV24-1	CATSKAGEAEQYF	TGTGCCACCAGTAAAGCAGGAGAGGCCGAGCAGTACTTC
many	TRBJ2-1	TRBD1	TRBV20-1	CSATDRVAYNEQFF	TGCAGTGCTACCGACAGGGTAGCCTACAATGAGCAGTTCTTC
many	TRBJ1-1	.	TRBV5-1	CASSLLSGATEAFF	TGCGCCAGCAGCTTGTTATCGGGGGCCACTGAAGCTTTCTTT
once	TRBJ2-2	.	TRBV11-3	CASRFTRVNTGELFF	TGTGCCAGCAGGTTCACGCGGGTGAACACCGGGGAGCTGTTTTTT
few	TRBJ2-1	.	TRBV7-2	CAASEGNEQFF	TGTGCCGCCTCCGAGGGGAATGAGCAGTTCTTC
many	TRBJ2-5	TRBD1	TRBV15	CATGASRDRGETQYF	TGTGCCACCGGTGCTTCGAGAGACAGGGGAGAGACCCAGTACTTC